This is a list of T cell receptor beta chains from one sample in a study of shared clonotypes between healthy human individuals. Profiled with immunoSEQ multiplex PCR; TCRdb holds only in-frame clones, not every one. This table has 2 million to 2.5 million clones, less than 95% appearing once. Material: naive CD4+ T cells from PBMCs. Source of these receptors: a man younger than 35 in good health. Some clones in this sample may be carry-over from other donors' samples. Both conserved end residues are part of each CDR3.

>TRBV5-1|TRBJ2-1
CASSSEGGRGSNEQFF
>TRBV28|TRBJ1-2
CASSLPGTEIYGYTF
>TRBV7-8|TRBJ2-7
CASSSTGSWSSYEQYF
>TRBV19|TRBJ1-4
CASQDRGREKLFF
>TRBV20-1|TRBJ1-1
CSLSQQVGFPF
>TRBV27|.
CASSGAGTAPYEQYF
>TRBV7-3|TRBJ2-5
CASSLILVGLQETQYF
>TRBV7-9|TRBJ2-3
CASSRTDTQYF
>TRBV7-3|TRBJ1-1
CASSSRGLNTEAFF
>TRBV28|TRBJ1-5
CASRVGRTTLQPQHF
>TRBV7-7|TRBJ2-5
CASSLGGPGETQYF
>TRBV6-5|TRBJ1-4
CASRTTGPNEKLFF
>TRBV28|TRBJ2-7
CASRGGNSYEQYF
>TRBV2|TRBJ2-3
CASSPLWAGVTTDTQYF
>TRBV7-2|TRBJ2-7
CASSLSSGSQPSYEQYF
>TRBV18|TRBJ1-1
CASSAYTGTANTEAFF